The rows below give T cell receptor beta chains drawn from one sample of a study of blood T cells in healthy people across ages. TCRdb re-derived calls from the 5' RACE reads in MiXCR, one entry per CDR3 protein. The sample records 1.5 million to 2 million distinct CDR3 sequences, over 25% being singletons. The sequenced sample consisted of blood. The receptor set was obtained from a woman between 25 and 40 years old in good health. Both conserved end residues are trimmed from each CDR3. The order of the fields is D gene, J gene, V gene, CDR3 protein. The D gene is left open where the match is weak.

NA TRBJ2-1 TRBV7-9 ASSSYVSPDEQF
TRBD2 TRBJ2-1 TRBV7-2 ASSTLNGRERGNEQF
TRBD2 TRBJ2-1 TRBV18 ASREATLDREETQF
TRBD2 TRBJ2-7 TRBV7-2 ASSLGGAGRRSSYEQY
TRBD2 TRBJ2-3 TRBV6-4 ASSELAGTRPDTQY
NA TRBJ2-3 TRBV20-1 SARGAGHGFDTQY
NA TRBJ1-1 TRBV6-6 ASTQGTMNTEAF
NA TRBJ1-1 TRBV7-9 ASSFVDQGTEAF
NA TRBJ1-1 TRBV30 AWRWVADTEAF
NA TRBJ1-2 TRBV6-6 ASKTGLDGYT
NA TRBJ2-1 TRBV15 ATSRDSAAPEQF
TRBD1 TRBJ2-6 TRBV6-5 ASRGRDRALT
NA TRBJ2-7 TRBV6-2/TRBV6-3 ASSYSYRTVGDEQY
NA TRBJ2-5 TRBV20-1 SARPGGETQY
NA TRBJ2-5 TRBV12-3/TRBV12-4 ASRAGTGFQETQY
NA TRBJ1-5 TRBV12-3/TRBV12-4 ASSFGVVRGSQPQH
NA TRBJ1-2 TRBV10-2 ASSGAGNGYT
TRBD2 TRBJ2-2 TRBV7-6 ASSLKGRAPGELF
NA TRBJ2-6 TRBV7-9 ASSPKMGAPGVSGANVLT
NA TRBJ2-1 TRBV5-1 ASSFRDQTYNEQF
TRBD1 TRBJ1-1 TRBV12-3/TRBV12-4 ASSPQGTGETEAF
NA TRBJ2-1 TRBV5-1 ASRVGKGEQF
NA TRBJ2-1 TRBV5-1 ASSLAPNRDVEQF
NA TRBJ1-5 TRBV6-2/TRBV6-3 ASRWGDSNQPQH
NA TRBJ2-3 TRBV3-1 ASSLGLAAQY
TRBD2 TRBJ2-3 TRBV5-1 ASRRRAGTTDTQY
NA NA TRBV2 ASDNREQY
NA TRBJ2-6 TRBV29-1 SVVGTASGANVLT
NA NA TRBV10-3 AISEPGVAAYEQY
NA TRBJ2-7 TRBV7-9 ASTEDSPPYEQY
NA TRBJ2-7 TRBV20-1 SAPQDTSYEQY
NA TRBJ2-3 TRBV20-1 TLWRGNTQY
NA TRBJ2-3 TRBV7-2 ASSLMWERTDTQY
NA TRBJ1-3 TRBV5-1 ASSLDRAGNTIY
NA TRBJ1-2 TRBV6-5 ASSYSGLGYGYT
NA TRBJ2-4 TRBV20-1 SAPRGGLAKNIQY
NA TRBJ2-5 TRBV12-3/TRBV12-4 VSSLRGEETQY
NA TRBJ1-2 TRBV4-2 ASSQVRNYGYT
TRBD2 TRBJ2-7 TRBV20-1 SASLAGAREQY
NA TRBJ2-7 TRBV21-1 ASSKEPQAGEYEQY
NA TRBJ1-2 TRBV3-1 ASSQGGRYDYT
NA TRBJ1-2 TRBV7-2 ASSFKDPEANYGYT
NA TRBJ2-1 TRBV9 ASSVGTASYNEQF
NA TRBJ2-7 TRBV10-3 VIRGVGGGEQY
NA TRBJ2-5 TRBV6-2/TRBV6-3 ASSYRIAGSRETQY
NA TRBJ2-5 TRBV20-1 SARDNPGLPETQY
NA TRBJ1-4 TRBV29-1 SVDPGVEREKLF
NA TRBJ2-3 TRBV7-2 ASSLREYTDTQY
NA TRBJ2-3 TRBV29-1 SVGPGGTDTQY
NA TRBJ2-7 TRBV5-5 ASSTDAGYEQY
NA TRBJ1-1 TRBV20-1 SARRGEGAEAF
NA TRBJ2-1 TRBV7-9 ASSPLGLGNEQF
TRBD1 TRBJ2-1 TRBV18 ASSTGVLENEQF
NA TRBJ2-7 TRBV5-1 ASSSNPGSVGYEQY
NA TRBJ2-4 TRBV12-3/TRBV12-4 ASSLVPSEQY
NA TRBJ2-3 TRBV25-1 ASSDTGSTDTQY
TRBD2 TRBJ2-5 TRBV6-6 ASSYPAGSGGMETQY
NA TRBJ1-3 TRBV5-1 ASSLVQGGFSGNTIY
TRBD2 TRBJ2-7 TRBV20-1 SVRGTSETYEQY